The 8 T cell receptor beta chains below were found in one sample sequenced in a study of cytomegalovirus exposure and HLA in healthy donors. Amplification used 60 Vbeta primers and 13 Jbeta primers. The protocol was immunoSEQ multiplex PCR, while the TCRdb copy is restricted to in-frame clones and leaves out a portion. The sample lists some 120,000 clones; around 70% were seen once. Source material: PBMCs. The source is a woman in her thirties or forties in good health and CMV-seronegative.

This chain links TRBV10-3 with TRBJ2-5; 8 bases agree with TRBD2. The J call is in doubt because the DNA end fits TRBJ2-7 better. Per germline, CDR1 ENHRY and CDR2 SYGVKD. The CDR3 runs 14 residues. CDR3: CAISGTSFGNEQYF. CDR3 nucleotide sequence: TGTGCCATCAGTGGGACTAGCTTCGGCAACGAGCAGTACTTC.

V usage is TRBV5-4 and J usage is TRBJ1-2; D is ambiguous. With 3 bases removed from V and 6 bases from J, the gap between germline ends came to 12 bases. CDR3 length: 13 residues. Germline-derived CDR1 and CDR2 are SGHNT and YYREEE (reference sequence). CDR3 sequence: CASSSNTEHGYTF. DNA for the CDR3: TGTGCCAGCAGCTCAAATACGGAGCATGGCTACACCTTC.

This chain's CDR3 is CASRLSVAGELFF. In DNA, the CDR3 is TGTGCCAGCCGATTGTCGGTGGCCGGGGAGCTGTTTTTT. V gene TRBV2 combines with J gene TRBJ2-2, with D unresolved. There are 13 residues in the CDR3. The germline gives CDR1 SNHLY, CDR2 FYNNEI. Trimming took 8 bases from V and 6 from J, leaving 13 bases between them.

The gene calls are TRBV30 and TRBJ2-3, with D perhaps TRBD2 (6 bases). V was clipped by 0 bases and J by 3 bases, with 16 bases between them. Germline V lookup: CDR1 GTSNPN, CDR2 SVGIG (reference sequence). The CDR3 runs to 16 residues. The CDR3 loop is CAWSVPQGGRTDTQYF. For the CDR3, the DNA is TGTGCCTGGAGTGTACCCCAGGGAGGCAGGACAGATACGCAGTATTTT.

The J gene is TRBJ2-3, the V gene TRBV18; 8 bases agree with TRBD2. CDR3 size: 12 residues. V lost 2 bases and J lost 8; bases outside the gene matches: 0. Germline V gene lookup returns CDR1 KGHSH and CDR2 LQKENI. In nucleotides, the CDR3 is TGTGCCAGCTCACCAACTAGCGGTACGCAGTATTTT. This encodes CASSPTSGTQYF.

This chain uses TRBV25-1 with TRBJ2-7, with 9 bases aligning to TRBD1. The CDR3 loop spans 13 amino acids. The J segment lost 6 bases and the V segment lost 6 bases, leaving 6 bases of the junction unmatched. From germline, CDR1 is MGHDK and CDR2 SYGVNS. CDR3: CASSVTGGREQYF. Here the CDR3 DNA reads TGTGCCAGCAGCGTTACAGGGGGCCGCGAGCAGTACTTC.

The chain is built from TRBV19 and TRBJ2-1; TRBD2 matches at 9 bases. From germline, CDR1 is LNHDA and CDR2 SQIVND (reference sequence). V gave up 10 bases and J gave up 6 bases; unmatched junction bases: 10. The length of the CDR3 is 14 residues. This chain's CDR3 is CATLKRGETNEQFF. The CDR3 DNA sequence: TGTGCCACCCTCAAGCGGGGGGAAACCAATGAGCAGTTCTTC.

This clone was recorded only once. This sequence joins TRBV4-2 and TRBJ2-7; 8 nucleotides match TRBD2. Trimming removed 0 bases from V and 4 bases from J; junction bases left unmatched: 11. The CDR3 spans 17 residues. Germline CDR1 and CDR2: LGHNA and YNFKEQ. CDR3 protein: CASSQEGQRGSPYEQYF. The CDR3 DNA sequence: TGTGCCAGCAGCCAAGAGGGCCAGCGGGGGTCCCCTTACGAGCAGTACTTC.